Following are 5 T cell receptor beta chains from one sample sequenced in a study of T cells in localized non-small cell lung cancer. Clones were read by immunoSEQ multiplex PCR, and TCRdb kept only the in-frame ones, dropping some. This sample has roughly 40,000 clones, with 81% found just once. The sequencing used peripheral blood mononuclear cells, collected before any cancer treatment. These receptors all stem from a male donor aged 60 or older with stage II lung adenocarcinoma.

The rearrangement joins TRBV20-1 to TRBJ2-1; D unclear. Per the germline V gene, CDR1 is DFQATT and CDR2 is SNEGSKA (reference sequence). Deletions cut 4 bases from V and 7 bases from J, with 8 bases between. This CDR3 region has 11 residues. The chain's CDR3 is CSATPLNEQFF. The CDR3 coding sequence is TGCAGTGCTACCCCCTTGAATGAGCAGTTCTTC.

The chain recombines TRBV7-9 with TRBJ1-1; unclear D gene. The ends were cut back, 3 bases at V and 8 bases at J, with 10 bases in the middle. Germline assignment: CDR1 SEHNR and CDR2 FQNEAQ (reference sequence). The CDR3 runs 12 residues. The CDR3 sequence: CASSFLTEEAFF. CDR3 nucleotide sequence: TGTGCCAGCAGCTTTCTAACAGAGGAAGCTTTCTTT.

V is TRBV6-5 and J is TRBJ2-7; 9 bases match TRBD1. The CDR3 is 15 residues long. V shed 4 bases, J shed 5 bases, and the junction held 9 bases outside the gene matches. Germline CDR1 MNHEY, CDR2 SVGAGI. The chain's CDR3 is CASSFRTGEFNEQYF. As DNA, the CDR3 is TGTGCCAGCAGTTTCCGGACAGGGGAGTTCAACGAGCAGTACTTC.

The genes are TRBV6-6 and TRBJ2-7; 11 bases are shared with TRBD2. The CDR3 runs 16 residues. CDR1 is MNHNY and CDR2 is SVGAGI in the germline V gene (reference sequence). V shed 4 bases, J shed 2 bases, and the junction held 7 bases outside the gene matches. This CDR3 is CASSSETSGVTYEQYF. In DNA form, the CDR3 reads TGTGCCAGCAGTTCGGAGACTAGCGGGGTTACCTACGAGCAGTACTTC.

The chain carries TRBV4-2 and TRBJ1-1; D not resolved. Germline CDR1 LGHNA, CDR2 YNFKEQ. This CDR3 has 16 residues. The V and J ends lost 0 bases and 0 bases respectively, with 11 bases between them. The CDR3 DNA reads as TGTGCCAGCAGCCAAGATGCGGTTATCATGAACACTGAAGCTTTCTTT. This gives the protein CASSQDAVIMNTEAFF.